What follows describes a single T cell receptor (beta chain). The antigen is unknown. A history of autoimmune disease or systemic immunosuppression excluded patients. Produced via immunoSEQ multiplex PCR; TCRdb's table is partial and in-frame only. The sample has tens of thousands of clones, over 80% seen once; the top ten hold approximately 9.5%. This sample stems from a study of OX40 agonist ivuxolimab in advanced cancers. Background on the study: A mean age of approximately 58 years, range about 20 to 90, was recorded, and approximately 85% were male. Partial response was recorded in three patients: one hepatocellular carcinoma and two cutaneous melanoma cases. The study, taken as a whole, reports: Average numbers of expanded clones were greater in CD8+ T cells than in CD4+.

The germline V gene has CDR1 KGHSH and CDR2 LQKENI. V was pared by 0 bases and J by 8 bases, with 11 bases between. This CDR3 is built from 14 residues. This receptor was obtained from an adult with an advanced solid tumor such as melanoma, head and neck, liver or kidney cancer. Source: CD4+ or CD8+ T cells sorted from blood, taken in a trial of the OX40 agonist ivuxolimab. The chain links TRBV18 to TRBJ2-1; possibly TRBD2 for D (5 bases). CDR3: CASSPPGSRHEQFF. CDR3 sequence (DNA): TGTGCCAGCTCACCACCGGGGAGCAGGCATGAGCAGTTCTTC.